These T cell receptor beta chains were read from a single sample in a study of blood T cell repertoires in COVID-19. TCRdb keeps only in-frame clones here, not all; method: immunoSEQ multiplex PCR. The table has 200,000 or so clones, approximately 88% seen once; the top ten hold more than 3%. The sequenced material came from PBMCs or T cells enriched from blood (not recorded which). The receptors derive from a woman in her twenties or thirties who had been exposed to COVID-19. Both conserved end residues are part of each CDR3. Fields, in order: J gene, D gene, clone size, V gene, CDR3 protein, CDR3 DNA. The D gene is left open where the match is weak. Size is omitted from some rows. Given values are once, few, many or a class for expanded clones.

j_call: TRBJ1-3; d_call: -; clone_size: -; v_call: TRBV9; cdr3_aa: CASSVLDTLSGNTIYF; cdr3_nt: TGTGCCAGCAGCGTACTTGACACACTCTCTGGAAACACCATATATTTT
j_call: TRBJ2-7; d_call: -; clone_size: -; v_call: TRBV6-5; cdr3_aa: CATREIGYEQYF; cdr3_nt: TGTGCCACCAGGGAGATCGGCTACGAGCAGTACTTC
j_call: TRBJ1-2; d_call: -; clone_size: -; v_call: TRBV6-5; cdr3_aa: CASSPRDRRYGYTF; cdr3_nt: TGTGCCAGCAGTCCCAGAGACAGGCGCTATGGCTACACCTTC
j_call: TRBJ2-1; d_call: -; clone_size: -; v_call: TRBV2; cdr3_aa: CASTYFNEQFF; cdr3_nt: TGTGCCAGCACTTATTTCAATGAGCAGTTCTTC
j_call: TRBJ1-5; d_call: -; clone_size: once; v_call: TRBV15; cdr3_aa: CATSRGEYSNQPQHF; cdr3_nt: TGTGCCACCAGCAGAGGGGAGTATAGCAATCAGCCCCAGCATTTT
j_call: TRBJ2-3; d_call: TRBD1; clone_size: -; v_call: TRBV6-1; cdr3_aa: CASSEVPGQGGTDTQYF; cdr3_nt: TGTGCCAGCAGTGAAGTCCCGGGACAGGGAGGCACAGATACGCAGTATTTT
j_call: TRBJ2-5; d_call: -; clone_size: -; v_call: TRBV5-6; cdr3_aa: CASSRDSPGETQYF; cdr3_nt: TGTGCCAGCAGCAGGGACTCTCCCGGCGAGACCCAGTACTTC
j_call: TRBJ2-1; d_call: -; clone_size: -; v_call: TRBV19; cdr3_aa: CASSIGARLNEQFF; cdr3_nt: TGTGCCAGTAGTATCGGTGCTAGACTTAATGAGCAGTTCTTC
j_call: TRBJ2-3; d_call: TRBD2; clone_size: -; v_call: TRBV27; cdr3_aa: CASSFAGGKADTQYF; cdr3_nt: TGTGCCAGCAGTTTTGCGGGAGGGAAGGCAGATACGCAGTATTTT
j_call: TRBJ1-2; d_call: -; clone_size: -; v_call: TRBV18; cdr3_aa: CASSPPSGGALGYTF; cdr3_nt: TGTGCCAGCTCACCCCCGTCGGGGGGCGCTCTAGGCTACACCTTC